This TCR beta chain was sequenced for a study of identical twins. Trimming shortened V by 5 bases and J by 2 bases, and 15 bases separated the two germline ends. The length of the CDR3 is 14 residues. Germline CDR1 reads DFQATT; CDR2 reads SNEGSKA (reference sequence). From the 5' RACE reads, TCRdb called clonotypes with MiXCR, one entry per CDR3 protein. The sample yields 500,000 or so distinct CDR3 sequences, approximately 15% seen once. This sample also belongs to another study, concerning yellow fever vaccine responses in identical twins.

V is TRBV20-1 and J is TRBJ2-5; possibly TRBD2 for D (6 bases). Sequenced material: CD4+ T cells sorted from blood. This sequence was found in a woman in her late teens or twenties in good health. CDR3 in DNA: TGCAGTGCTCCTATAGGGACTGCGCAAGAGACCCAGTACTTC. This codes for CSAPIGTAQETQYF.